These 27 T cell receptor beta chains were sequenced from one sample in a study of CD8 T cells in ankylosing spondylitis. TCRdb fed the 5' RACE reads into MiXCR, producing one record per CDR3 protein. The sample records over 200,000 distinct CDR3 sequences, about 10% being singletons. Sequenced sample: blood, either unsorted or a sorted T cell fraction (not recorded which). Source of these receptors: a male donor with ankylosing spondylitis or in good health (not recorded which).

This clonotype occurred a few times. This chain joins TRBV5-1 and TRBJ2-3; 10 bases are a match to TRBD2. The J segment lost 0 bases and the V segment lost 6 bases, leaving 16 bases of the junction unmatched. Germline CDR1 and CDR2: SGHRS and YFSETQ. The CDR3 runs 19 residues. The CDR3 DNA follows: TGCGCCAGCACCTCAACTATAGCGGGGGGCGAAAGAAGCACAGATACGCAGTATTTT. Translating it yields CASTSTIAGGERSTDTQYF. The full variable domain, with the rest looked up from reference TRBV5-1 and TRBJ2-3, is KAGVTQTPRYLIKTRGQQVTLSCSPISGHRSVSWYQQTPGQGLQFLFEYFSETQRNKGNFPGRFSGRQFSNSRSEMNVSTLELGDSALYLCASTSTIAGGERSTDTQYFGPGTRLTVL.

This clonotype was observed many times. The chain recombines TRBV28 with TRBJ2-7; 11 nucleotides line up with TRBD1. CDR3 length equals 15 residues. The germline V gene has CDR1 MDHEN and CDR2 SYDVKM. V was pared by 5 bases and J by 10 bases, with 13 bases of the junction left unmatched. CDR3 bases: TGTGCCAGCAGTGCCTCGGACAGGGGGCTTTCGGATCAGTACTTC. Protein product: CASSASDRGLSDQYF.

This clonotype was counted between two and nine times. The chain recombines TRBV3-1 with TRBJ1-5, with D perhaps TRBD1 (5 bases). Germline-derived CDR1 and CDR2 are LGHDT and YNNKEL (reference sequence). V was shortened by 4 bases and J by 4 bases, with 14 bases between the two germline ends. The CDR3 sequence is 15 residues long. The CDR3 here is CASSLTLTGNQPQHF. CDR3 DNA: TGTGCCAGCAGCCTAACCCTTACAGGAAATCAGCCCCAGCATTTT.

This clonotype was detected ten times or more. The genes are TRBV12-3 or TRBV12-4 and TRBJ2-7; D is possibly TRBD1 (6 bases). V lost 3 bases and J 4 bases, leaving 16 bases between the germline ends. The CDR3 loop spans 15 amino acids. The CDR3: CASSFINQGNYEQYF. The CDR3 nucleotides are TGTGCCAGCAGTTTCATCAACCAGGGGAATTACGAGCAGTACTTC.

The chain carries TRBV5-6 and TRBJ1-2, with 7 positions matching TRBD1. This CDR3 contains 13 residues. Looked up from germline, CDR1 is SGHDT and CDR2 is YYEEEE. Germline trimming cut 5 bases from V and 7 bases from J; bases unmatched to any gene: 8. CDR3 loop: CASSLQGNSGYTF. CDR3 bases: TGTGCCAGCAGTCTACAGGGGAATAGTGGCTACACCTTC.

The CDR3 loop is CASSLDPDRGYSYEQYF. CDR3 DNA sequence: TGTGCCAGCAGCTTGGACCCCGACAGGGGCTATTCCTACGAGCAGTACTTC. The chain uses TRBV11-2 and TRBJ2-7, with TRBD1 matching 8 bases. There are 17 residues in the CDR3. Germline CDR1 and CDR2: SGHAT and FQNNGV. V dropped 3 bases and J dropped 1; count of bases not matched to a gene: 11.

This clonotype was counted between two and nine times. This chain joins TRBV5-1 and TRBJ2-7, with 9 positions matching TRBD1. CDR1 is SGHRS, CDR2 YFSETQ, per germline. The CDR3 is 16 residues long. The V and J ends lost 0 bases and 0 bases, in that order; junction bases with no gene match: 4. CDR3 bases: TGCGCCAGCAGCTTGGCCGGGACAGGGCCCTCCTACGAGCAGTACTTC. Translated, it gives CASSLAGTGPSYEQYF.

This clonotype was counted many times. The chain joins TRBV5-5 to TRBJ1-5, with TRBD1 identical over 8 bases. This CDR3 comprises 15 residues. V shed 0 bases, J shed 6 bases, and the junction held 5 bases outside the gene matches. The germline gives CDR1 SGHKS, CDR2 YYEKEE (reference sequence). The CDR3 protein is CASSLGPGGLQPQHF. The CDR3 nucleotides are TGTGCCAGCAGCTTGGGGCCAGGGGGCCTTCAGCCCCAGCATTTT. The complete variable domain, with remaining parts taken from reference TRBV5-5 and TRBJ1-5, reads DAGVTQSPTHLIKTRGQQVTLRCSPISGHKSVSWYQQVLGQGPQFIFQYYEKEERGRGNFPDRFSARQFPNYSSELNVNALLLGDSALYLCASSLGPGGLQPQHFGDGTRLSIL.

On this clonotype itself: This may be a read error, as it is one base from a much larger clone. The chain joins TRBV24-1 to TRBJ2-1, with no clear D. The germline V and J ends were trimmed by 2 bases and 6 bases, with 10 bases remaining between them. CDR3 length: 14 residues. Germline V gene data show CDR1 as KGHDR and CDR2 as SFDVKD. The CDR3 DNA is TGTGCCACCAGTGATTCCACGCCCTCCAATGAGCAGTTCTTC. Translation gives CATSDSTPSNEQFF.

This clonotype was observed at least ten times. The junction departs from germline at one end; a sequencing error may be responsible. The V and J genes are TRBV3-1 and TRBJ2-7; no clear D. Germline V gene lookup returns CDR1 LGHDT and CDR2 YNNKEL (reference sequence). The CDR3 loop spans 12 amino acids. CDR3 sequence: CASSQVSHEQYF. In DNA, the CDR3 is TGTGCCAGCAGCCAAGTCTCCCACGAGCAGTACTTC.

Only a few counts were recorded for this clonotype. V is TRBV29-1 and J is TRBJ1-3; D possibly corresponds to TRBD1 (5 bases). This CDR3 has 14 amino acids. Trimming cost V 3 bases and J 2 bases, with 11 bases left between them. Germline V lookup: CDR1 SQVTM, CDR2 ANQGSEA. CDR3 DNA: TGCAGCGTTGATGTTTCGGGGGCTGGAAACACCATATATTTT. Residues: CSVDVSGAGNTIYF. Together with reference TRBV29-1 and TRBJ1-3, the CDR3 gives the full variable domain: SAVISQKPSRDICQRGTSLTIQCQVDSQVTMMFWYRQQPGQSLTLIATANQGSEATYESGFVIDKFPISRPNLTFSTLTVSNMSPEDSSIYLCSVDVSGAGNTIYFGEGSWLTVV.

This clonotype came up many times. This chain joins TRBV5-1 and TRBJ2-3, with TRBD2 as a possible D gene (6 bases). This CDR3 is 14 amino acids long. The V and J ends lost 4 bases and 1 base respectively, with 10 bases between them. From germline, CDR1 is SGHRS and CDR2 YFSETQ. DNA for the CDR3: TGCGCCAGCAGCGACCCGGGGGGCACAGATACGCAGTATTTT. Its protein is CASSDPGGTDTQYF. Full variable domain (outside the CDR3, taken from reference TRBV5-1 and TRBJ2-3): KAGVTQTPRYLIKTRGQQVTLSCSPISGHRSVSWYQQTPGQGLQFLFEYFSETQRNKGNFPGRFSGRQFSNSRSEMNVSTLELGDSALYLCASSDPGGTDTQYFGPGTRLTVL.

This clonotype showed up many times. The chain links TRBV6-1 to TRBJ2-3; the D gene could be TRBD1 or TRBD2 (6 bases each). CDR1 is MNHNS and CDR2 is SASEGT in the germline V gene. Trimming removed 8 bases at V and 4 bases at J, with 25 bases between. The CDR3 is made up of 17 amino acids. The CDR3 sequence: CASPPRGGTFPPDTQYF. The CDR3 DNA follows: TGTGCCAGCCCCCCCCGAGGGGGGACCTTTCCCCCAGATACGCAGTATTTT.

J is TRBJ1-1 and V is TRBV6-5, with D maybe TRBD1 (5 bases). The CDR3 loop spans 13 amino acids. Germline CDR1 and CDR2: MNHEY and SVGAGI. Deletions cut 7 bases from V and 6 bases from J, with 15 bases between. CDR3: CASTVTGRAEAFF. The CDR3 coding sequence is TGTGCCAGCACGGTTACAGGAAGGGCTGAAGCTTTCTTT.

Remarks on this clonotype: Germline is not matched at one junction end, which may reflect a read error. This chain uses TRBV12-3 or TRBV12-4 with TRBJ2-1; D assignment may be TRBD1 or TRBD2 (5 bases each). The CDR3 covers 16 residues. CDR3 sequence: CANSSLRDEQRVEQFF. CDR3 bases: TGTGCCAACAGTTCCCTCCGGGACGAGCAGAGAGTTGAGCAGTTCTTC.

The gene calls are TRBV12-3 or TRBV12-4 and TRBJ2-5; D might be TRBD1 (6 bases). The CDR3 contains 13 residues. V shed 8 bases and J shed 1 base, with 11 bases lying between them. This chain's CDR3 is CASGRDTQETQYF. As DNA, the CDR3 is TGTGCCAGCGGCCGGGACACCCAAGAGACCCAGTACTTC.

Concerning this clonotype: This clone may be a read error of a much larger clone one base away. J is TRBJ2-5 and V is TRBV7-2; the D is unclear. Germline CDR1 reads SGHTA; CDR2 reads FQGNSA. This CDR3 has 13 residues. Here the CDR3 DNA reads TGTGCCAGCAGCTTAGTGCTTCAAGAGGCCCAGTACTTC. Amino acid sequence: CASSLVLQEAQYF. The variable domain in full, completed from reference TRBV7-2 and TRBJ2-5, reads GAGVSQSPSNKVTEKGKDVELRCDPISGHTALYWYRQSLGQGLEFLIYFQGNSAPDKSGLPSDRFSAERTGGSVSTLTIQRTQQEDSAVYLCASSLVLQEAQYFGPGTRLLVL.

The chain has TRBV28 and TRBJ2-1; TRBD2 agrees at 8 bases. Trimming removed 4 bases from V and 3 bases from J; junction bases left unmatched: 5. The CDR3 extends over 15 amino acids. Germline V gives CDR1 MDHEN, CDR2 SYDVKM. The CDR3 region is CASSSISGVYNEQFF. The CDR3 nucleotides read TGTGCCAGCAGTTCGATTAGCGGGGTCTACAATGAGCAGTTCTTC. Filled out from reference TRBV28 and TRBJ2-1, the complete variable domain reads DVKVTQSSRYLVKRTGEKVFLECVQDMDHENMFWYRQDPGLGLRLIYFSYDVKMKEKGDIPEGYSVSREKKERFSLILESASTNQTSMYLCASSSISGVYNEQFFGPGTRLTVL.

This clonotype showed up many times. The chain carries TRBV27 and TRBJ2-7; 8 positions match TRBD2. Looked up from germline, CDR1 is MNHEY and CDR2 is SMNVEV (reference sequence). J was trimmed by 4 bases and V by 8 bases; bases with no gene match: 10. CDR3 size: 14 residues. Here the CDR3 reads CASGFAGGPYEQYF. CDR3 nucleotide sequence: TGTGCCAGCGGCTTTGCGGGGGGACCGTACGAGCAGTACTTC.

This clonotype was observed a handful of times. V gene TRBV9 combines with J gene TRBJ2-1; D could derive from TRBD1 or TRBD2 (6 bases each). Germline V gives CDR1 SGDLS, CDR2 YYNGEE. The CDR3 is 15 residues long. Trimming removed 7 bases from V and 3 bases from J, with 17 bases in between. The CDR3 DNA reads TGTGCCAGCGCCCTTACGGGGGCACGCTACAATGAGCAGTTCTTC. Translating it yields CASALTGARYNEQFF.

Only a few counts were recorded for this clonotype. DNA for the CDR3: TGTGCCAGCAGCAGCCAGACAGGTTTGAACACTGAAGCTTTCTTT. Translation: CASSSQTGLNTEAFF. This chain joins TRBV7-2 and TRBJ1-1; D is perhaps TRBD1 (6 bases). Deletions cut 5 bases from V and 0 bases from J, with 13 bases between. Germline CDR1 is SGHTA and CDR2 is FQGNSA. This CDR3 contains 15 residues. The whole variable domain, remainder taken from reference TRBV7-2 and TRBJ1-1, is GAGVSQSPSNKVTEKGKDVELRCDPISGHTALYWYRQSLGQGLEFLIYFQGNSAPDKSGLPSDRFSAERTGGSVSTLTIQRTQQEDSAVYLCASSSQTGLNTEAFFGQGTRLTVV.

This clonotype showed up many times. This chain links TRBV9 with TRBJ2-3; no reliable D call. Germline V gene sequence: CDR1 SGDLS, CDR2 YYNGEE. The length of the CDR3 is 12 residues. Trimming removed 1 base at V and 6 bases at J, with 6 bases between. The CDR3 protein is CASSVYEDTQYF. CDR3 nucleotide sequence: TGTGCCAGCAGCGTATATGAGGATACGCAGTATTTT.

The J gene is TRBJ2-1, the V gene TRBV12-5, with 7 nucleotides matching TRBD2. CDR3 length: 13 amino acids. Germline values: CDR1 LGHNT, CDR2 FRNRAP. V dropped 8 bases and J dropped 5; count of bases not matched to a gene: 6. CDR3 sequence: CASRRLADNEQFF. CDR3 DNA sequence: TGTGCTAGTAGGAGGCTAGCGGACAATGAGCAGTTCTTC.

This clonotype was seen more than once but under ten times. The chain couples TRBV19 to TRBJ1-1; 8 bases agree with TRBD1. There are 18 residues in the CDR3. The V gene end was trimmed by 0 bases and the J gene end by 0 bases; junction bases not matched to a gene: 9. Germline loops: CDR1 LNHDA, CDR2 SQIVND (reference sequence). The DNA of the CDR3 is TGTGCCAGTAGTATAGATCGGGTGGCAGGGGGCATGAACACTGAAGCTTTCTTT. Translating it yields CASSIDRVAGGMNTEAFF.

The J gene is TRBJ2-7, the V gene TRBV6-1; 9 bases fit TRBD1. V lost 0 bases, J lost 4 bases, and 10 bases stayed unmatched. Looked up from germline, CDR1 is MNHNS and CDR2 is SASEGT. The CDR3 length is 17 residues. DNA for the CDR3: TGTGCCAGCAGTGAAGCCGCACAGGGGGCGCAAGGATACGAGCAGTACTTC. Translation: CASSEAAQGAQGYEQYF.

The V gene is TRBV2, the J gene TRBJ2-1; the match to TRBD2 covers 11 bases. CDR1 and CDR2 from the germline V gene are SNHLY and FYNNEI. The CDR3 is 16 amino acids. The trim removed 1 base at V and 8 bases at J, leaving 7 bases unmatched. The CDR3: CASSEEIAGGPHEQFF. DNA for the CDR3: TGTGCCAGCAGTGAAGAGATAGCGGGGGGGCCCCATGAGCAGTTCTTC. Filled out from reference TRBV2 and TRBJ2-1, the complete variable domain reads EPEVTQTPSHQVTQMGQEVILRCVPISNHLYFYWYRQILGQKVEFLVSFYNNEISEKSEIFDDQFSVERPDGSNFTLKIRSTKLEDSAMYFCASSEEIAGGPHEQFFGPGTRLTVL.

DNA of the CDR3: TGTGCCAGCAGCCAAGTGATAGCGGGGCCCCTCGAGCAGTACTTC. Translation: CASSQVIAGPLEQYF. The rearrangement joins TRBV3-1 to TRBJ2-7; TRBD2 aligns across 8 bases. Germline CDR1 and CDR2: LGHDT and YNNKEL (reference sequence). J gave up 6 bases and V 1 base, and 8 bases lay outside the gene matches. The CDR3 is made up of 15 amino acids.